This T cell receptor (beta chain) appears in the sequencing data of a study of T cells after posttransplantation cyclophosphamide. Cells defined as naive were viable CD3+CD4+ or CD3+CD8+ and CCR7+CD45RA+CD45RO-CD95-CD27+CD28+. The related graft donor's blood sample was taken on the day of bone marrow donation. TCRdb's copy holds only in-frame clones and misses some; the assay was immunoSEQ multiplex PCR. The data contain about 31,000 clones, more than 85% of them singletons. This CDR3 has 16 residues. CDR1 SGHRS and CDR2 YFSETQ come from the germline V gene. V trimming: 0 bases; J trimming: 2 bases; junction bases outside the gene matches: 4. Worth noting for this clone: Its cognate antigen is unknown.

Study-level results: Later blood repertoires were often dominated by clones from the donor CD8+ memory compartment. Tissue-infiltrating T cells from skin or gut overlapped little with blood T cells. Recipient CMV seropositivity and CMV reactivation strongly tracked TRB clonality.

The receptor was isolated from a man aged 25 to 40 in good health and a related stem cell transplant donor. Sequencing was carried out using naive CD4+ T cells sorted from blood. This sequence joins TRBV5-1 and TRBJ2-1, with 8 bases fitting TRBD1. In nucleotides, the CDR3 is TGCGCCAGCAGCTTGGGGACAGGGCGAGCCTACAATGAGCAGTTCTTC. Protein product: CASSLGTGRAYNEQFF.